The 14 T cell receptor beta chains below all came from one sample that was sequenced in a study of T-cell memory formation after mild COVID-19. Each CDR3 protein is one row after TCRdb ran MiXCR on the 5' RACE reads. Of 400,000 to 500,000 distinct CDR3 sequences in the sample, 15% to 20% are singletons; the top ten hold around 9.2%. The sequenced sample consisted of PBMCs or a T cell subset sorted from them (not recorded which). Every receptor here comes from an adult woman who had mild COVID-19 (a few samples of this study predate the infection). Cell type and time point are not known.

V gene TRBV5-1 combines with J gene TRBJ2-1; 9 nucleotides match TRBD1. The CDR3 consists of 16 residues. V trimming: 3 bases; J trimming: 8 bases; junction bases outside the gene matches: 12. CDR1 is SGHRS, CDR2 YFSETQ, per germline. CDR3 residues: CASSSIPLQGADEQFF. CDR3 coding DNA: TGCGCCAGCAGCTCGATCCCGTTACAGGGGGCTGATGAGCAGTTCTTC.

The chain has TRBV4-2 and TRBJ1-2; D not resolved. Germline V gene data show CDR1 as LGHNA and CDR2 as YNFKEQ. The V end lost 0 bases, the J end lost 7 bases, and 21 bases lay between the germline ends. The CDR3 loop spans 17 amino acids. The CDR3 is CASSQDLFSGEVFGYTF. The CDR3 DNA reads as TGTGCCAGCAGCCAAGATCTATTTTCTGGGGAGGTATTTGGCTACACCTTC.

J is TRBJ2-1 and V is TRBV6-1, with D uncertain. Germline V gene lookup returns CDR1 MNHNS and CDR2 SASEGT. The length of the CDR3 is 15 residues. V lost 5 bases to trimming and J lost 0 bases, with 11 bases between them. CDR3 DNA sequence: TGTGCCAGCAGTCCCGTGCTTCGCTCCTACAATGAGCAGTTCTTC. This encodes CASSPVLRSYNEQFF.

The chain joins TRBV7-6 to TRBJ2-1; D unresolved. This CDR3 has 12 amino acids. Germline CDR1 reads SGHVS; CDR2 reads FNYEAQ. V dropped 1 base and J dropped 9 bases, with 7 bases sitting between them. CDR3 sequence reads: CASSLDSVEQFF. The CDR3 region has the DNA TGTGCCAGCAGCTTAGATTCGGTTGAGCAGTTCTTC.

The CDR3 DNA follows: TGTGCCAGCAGTAGTGTCGTTCGCATCTACGAGCAGTACTTC. Amino acid sequence: CASSSVVRIYEQYF. The chain joins TRBV12-3 or TRBV12-4 to TRBJ2-7; unclear D gene. V was trimmed by 5 bases and J by 3 bases, leaving 14 bases between them. The CDR3 is 14 residues long.

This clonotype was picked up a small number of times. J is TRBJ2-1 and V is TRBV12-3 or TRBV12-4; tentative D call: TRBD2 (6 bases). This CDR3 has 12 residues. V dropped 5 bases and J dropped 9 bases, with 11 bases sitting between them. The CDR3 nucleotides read TGTGCCAGCAGTCCCCCGGGGGTTGAGCAGTTCTTC. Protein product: CASSPPGVEQFF.

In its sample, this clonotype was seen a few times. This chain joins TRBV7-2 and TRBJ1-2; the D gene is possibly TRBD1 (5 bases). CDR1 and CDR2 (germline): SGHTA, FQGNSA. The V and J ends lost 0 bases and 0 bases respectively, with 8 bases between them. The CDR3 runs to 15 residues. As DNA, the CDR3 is TGTGCCAGCAGCTTAGCGGCAGGGTCTAACTATGGCTACACCTTC. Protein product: CASSLAAGSNYGYTF.

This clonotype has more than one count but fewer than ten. The CDR3 region is CASSLVRGSEQPQHF. CDR3 sequence (DNA): TGCGCCAGCAGCTTGGTTCGAGGGTCGGAACAGCCCCAGCATTTT. The chain joins TRBV5-1 to TRBJ1-5; D unclear. The CDR3 runs 15 residues. Germline assignment: CDR1 SGHRS and CDR2 YFSETQ. V lost 0 bases and J 7 bases, leaving 14 bases between the germline ends.

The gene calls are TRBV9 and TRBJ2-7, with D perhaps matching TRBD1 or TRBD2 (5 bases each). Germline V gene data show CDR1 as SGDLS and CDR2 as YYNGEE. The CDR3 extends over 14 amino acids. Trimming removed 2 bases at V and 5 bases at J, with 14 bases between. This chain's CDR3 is CASSVSSGTNEQYF. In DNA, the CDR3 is TGTGCCAGCAGCGTTAGTTCAGGGACCAACGAGCAGTACTTC.

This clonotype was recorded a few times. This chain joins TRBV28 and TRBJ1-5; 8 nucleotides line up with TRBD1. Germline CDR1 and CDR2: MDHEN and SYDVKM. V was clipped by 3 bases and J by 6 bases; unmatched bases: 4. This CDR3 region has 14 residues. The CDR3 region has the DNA TGTGCCAGCAGTTTCCCAGGGGGCAGTCAGCCCCAGCATTTT. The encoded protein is CASSFPGGSQPQHF.

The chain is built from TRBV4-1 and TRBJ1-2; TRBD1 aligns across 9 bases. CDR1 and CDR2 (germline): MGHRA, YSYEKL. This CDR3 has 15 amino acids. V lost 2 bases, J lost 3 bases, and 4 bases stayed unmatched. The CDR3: CASSQNRDRDYGYTF. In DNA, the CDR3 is TGCGCCAGCAGCCAAAACCGGGACAGGGACTATGGCTACACCTTC.

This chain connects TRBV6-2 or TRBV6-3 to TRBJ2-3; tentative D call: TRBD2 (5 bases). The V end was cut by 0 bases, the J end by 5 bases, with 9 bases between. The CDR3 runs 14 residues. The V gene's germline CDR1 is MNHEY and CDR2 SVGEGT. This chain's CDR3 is CASSYSFREDTQYF. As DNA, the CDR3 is TGTGCCAGCAGTTACTCTTTCCGGGAAGATACGCAGTATTTT.

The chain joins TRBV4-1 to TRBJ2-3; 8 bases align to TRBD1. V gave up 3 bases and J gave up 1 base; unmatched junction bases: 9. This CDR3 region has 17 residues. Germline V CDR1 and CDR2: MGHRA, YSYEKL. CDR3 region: CASSQVGRGQGTDTQYF. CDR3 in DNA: TGCGCCAGCAGCCAGGTCGGCAGGGGGCAGGGCACAGATACGCAGTATTTT.

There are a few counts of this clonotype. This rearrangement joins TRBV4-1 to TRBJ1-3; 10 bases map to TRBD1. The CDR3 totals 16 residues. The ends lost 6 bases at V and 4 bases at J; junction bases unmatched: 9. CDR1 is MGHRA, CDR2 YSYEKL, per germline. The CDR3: CASRQPGQGTGNTIYF. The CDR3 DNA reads TGCGCCAGCAGACAGCCGGGACAGGGGACAGGAAACACCATATATTTT.